This record covers a single T cell receptor beta chain. Its target is unknown. The sample originates from a study of cytomegalovirus exposure and HLA in healthy donors. Findings of the study overall: The number of N-insertions in an Asian-associated ancestry cluster was reportedly below the 666-donor mean in a later analysis.

Use of 60 Vbeta and 13 Jbeta primers characterized the PCR. Sequencing was performed with immunoSEQ multiplex PCR; in TCRdb, only in-frame clones are kept and a portion is missing. Of fewer than 150,000 clones in the sample, around 74% are singletons; the top ten hold around 3.2%. The CDR3 length is 15 residues. CDR1 is MNHEY, CDR2 SMNVEV, per germline (reference sequence). V lost 3 bases, J lost 3 bases, and 5 bases stayed unmatched. Material for sequencing was PBMCs. The clonotype comes from a man under 40 in good health and CMV-seronegative. This chain links TRBV27 with TRBJ2-1; 7 nucleotides match TRBD2. The CDR3 DNA is TGTGCCAGCAGTTTGGCGGGAGCCGACTACAATGAGCAGTTCTTC. Translation gives CASSLAGADYNEQFF.